The entry below describes one TCR beta chain. The data belong to a study of blood T cell repertoires in COVID-19. Looking at the study overall: Samples taken during acute and convalescent COVID-19 were collected in the United States, Italy and Spain. The analysed material was cDNA or gDNA that came from T cells, B-cell-depleted T cells, or PBMCs.

In the source study's methods: The authors estimated nucleated cell counts from reference gene primer amplification. Assay: immunoSEQ multiplex PCR; the TCRdb copy retains only in-frame clones and omits some. The V and J calls and clone size were taken over from that table, and D and trimming were inferred from the DNA. The top ten hold about 14% of the sample, which has over 50,000 clones, about 90% seen once. With 3 bases removed from V and 3 bases from J, the gap between germline ends came to 17 bases. CDR3 length: 16 amino acids. Germline V lookup: CDR1 SGDLS, CDR2 YYNGEE. This chain links TRBV9 with TRBJ2-3; D might be TRBD2 (7 bases). The sequence came from a human donor in a cohort sampled during active COVID-19. Source material: peripheral blood. The DNA of the CDR3 is TGTGCCAGCAGCGCCAGGGGCGCGGGAGAAACAGATACGCAGTATTTT. Amino acids: CASSARGAGETDTQYF.